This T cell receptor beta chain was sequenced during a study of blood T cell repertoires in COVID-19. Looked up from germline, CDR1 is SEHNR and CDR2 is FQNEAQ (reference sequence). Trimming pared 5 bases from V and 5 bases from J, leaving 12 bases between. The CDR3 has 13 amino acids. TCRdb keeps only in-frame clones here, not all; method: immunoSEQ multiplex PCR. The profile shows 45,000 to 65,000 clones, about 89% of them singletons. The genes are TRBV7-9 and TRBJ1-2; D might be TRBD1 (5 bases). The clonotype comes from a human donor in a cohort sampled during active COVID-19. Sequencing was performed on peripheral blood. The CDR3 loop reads CASSQDQGYGYTF. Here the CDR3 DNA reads TGTGCCAGCAGCCAAGATCAGGGTTATGGCTACACCTTC.